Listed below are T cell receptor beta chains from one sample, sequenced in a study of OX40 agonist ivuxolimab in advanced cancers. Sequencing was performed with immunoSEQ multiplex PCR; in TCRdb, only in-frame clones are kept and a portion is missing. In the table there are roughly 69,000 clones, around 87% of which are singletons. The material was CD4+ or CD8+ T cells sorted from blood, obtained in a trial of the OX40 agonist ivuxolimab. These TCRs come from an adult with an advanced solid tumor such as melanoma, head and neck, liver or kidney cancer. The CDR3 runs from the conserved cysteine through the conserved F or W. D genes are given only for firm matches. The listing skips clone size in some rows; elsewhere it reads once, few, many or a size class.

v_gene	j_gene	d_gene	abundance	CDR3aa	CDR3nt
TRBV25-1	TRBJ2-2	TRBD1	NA	CASSGPGDRGRYTGELFF	TGTGCCAGCAGTGGGCCAGGGGACAGGGGACGTTACACCGGGGAGCTGTTTTTT
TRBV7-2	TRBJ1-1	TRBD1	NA	CASSLTLGTANTEAFF	TGTGCCAGCAGCTTAACTCTAGGGACAGCAAACACTGAAGCTTTCTTT
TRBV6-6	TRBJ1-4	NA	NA	CASSPRDPSYEKLFF	TGTGCCAGCAGTCCCCGCGACCCGTCTTATGAAAAACTGTTTTTT
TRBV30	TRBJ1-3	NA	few	CAWRATGSPGNTIYF	TGTGCCTGGAGGGCAACGGGGAGTCCTGGAAACACCATATATTTT
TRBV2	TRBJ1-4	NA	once	CASSDLDSATNEKLFF	TGTGCCAGCAGTGACCTAGACAGTGCAACTAATGAAAAACTGTTTTTT
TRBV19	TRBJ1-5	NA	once	CASGTDHFNQPQHF	TGTGCCAGTGGGACTGACCACTTCAATCAGCCCCAGCATTTT
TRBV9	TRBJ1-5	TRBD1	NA	CASSVGTGSLEPQHF	TGTGCCAGCAGCGTAGGGACAGGGAGTCTCGAGCCCCAGCATTTT
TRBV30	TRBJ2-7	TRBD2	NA	CAWDWGLAGAEQYF	TGTGCCTGGGATTGGGGACTAGCGGGAGCCGAGCAGTACTTC
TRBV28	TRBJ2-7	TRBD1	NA	CASSLWAQGSYEQYF	TGTGCCAGCAGTTTATGGGCACAGGGGTCCTACGAGCAGTACTTC
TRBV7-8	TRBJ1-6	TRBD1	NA	CASSLVRDRGGNSPLHF	TGTGCCAGCAGCTTAGTCCGGGACAGGGGCGGTAATTCACCCCTCCACTTT
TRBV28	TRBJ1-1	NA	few	CASSLSDTEAFF	TGTGCCAGCAGTTTATCGGACACTGAAGCTTTCTTT
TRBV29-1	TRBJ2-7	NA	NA	CSVAFSPHEQYF	TGCAGCGTTGCTTTCTCCCCCCACGAGCAGTACTTC
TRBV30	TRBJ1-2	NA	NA	CAWSPGNGNGYTF	TGTGCCTGGAGCCCGGGTAACGGAAATGGCTACACCTTC
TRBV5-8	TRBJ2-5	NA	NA	CASSSGPLQETQYF	TGTGCCAGCAGCTCCGGACCTCTACAAGAGACCCAGTACTTC
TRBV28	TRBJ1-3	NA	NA	CASSLSDTIYF	TGTGCCAGCAGTTTATCTGACACCATATATTTT
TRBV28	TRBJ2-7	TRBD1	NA	CASSLDRVYEQYF	TGTGCCAGCAGTTTGGACAGGGTCTACGAGCAGTACTTC
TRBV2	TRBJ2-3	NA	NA	CASSEEGTDTQYF	TGTGCCAGCAGTGAAGAAGGAACAGATACGCAGTATTTT
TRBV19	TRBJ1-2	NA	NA	CASREADFYGYTF	TGTGCCAGTAGGGAGGCGGACTTCTATGGCTACACCTTC
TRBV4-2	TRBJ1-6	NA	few	CASSQVSRETDSPLHF	TGTGCCAGCAGCCAAGTCAGTAGGGAGACAGATTCACCCCTCCACTTT
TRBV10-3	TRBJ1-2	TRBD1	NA	CAISEGTGVGYTF	TGTGCCATCAGTGAGGGGACAGGGGTTGGCTACACCTTC
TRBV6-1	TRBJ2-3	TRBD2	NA	CASTPSGGSTDTQYF	TGTGCCAGCACACCTAGCGGGGGCTCCACAGATACGCAGTATTTT
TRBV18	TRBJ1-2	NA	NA	CASSLSDRPLYGYTF	TGTGCCAGCTCGCTTTCAGACAGGCCCCTCTATGGCTACACCTTC
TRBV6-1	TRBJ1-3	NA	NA	CASSEVVGRTNSGNIIYF	TGTGCCAGCAGTGAAGTAGTGGGAAGGACGAACTCTGGAAACATCATATATTTT
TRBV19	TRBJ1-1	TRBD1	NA	CASSGGLNTEAFF	TGTGCCAGTTCAGGGGGCTTGAACACTGAAGCTTTCTTT
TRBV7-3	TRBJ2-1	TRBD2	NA	CASSLTGLAGGDEQFF	TGTGCCAGCAGCTTAACTGGACTAGCGGGGGGCGATGAGCAGTTCTTC
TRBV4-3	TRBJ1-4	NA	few	CASSPHLEGSNEKLFF	TGCGCCAGCAGCCCCCATTTGGAGGGGTCCAATGAAAAACTGTTTTTT
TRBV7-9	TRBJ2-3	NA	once	CASSLITDTQYF	TGTGCCAGCAGCTTAATCACAGATACGCAGTATTTT
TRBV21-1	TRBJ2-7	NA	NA	CASSKKEEPLSYEQYF	TGTGCCAGCAGCAAAAAGGAGGAGCCCCTCTCCTACGAGCAGTACTTC
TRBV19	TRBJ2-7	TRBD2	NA	CASSPPPGTSGGAGMYEQYF	TGTGCCAGTAGTCCCCCCCCGGGGACTAGCGGGGGGGCCGGAATGTACGAGCAGTACTTC
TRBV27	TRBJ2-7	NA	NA	CASSLEVGSYEQYF	TGTGCCAGCAGTTTAGAGGTCGGTTCCTACGAGCAGTACTTC
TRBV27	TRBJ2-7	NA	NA	CASRLGAGLRPNEQYF	TGTGCCAGCAGACTAGGGGCCGGGCTACGCCCAAACGAGCAGTACTTC
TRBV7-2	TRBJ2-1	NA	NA	CASSLYGDEQFF	TGTGCCAGCAGCCTATATGGGGATGAGCAGTTCTTC
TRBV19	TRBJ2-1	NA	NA	CASRRESSYNEQFF	TGTGCCAGTCGCCGGGAGAGCTCCTACAATGAGCAGTTCTTC
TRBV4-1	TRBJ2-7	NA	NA	CASSQGTSLPAYEQYF	TGCGCCAGCAGCCAGGGCACCTCGCTCCCGGCCTACGAGCAGTACTTC
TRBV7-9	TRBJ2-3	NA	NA	CASSSQGGVALNHPDTQYF	TGTGCCAGCAGCTCACAGGGCGGAGTAGCACTAAACCACCCAGATACGCAGTATTTT
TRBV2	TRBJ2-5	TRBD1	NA	CASSEGQGSLREQYF	TGTGCCAGCAGTGAGGGACAGGGCTCCCTACGAGAGCAGTACTTC
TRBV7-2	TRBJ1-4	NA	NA	CASSLAPAARGEKLFF	TGTGCCAGCAGCTTAGCCCCCGCGGCCCGCGGGGAAAAACTGTTTTTT
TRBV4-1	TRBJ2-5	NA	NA	CASSPVGEGKTQYF	TGCGCCAGCAGCCCGGTAGGGGAAGGGAAGACCCAGTACTTC
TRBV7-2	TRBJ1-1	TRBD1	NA	CASSLGQGHEEAFF	TGTGCCAGCAGCTTAGGACAGGGACATGAGGAAGCTTTCTTT
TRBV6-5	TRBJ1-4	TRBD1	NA	CASSRGGRGNEKLFF	TGTGCCAGCAGTCGAGGCGGCAGGGGGAATGAAAAACTGTTTTTT
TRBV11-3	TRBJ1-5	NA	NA	CASGEGEGCNQPQHF	TGTGCCAGCGGGGAGGGGGAGGGATGCAATCAGCCCCAGCATTTT